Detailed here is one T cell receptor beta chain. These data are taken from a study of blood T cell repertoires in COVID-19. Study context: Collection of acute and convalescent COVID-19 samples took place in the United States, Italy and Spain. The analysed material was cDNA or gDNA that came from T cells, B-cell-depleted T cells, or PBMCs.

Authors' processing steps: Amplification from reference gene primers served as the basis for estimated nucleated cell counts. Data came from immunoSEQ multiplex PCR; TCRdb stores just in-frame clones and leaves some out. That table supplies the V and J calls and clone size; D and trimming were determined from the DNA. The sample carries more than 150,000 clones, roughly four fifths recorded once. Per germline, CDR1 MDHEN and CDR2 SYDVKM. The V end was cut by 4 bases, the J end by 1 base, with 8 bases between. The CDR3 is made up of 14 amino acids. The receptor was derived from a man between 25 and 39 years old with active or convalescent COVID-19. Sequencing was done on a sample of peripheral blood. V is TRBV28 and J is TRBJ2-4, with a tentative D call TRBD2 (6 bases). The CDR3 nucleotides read TGTGCCAGCAGTTGGCTAGCGGCCAAAAACATTCAGTACTTC. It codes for CASSWLAAKNIQYF.